The text below deals with one T cell receptor (beta chain). The data originate from a study of T cell responses to AZD1222 COVID-19 vaccine. This CDR3 is built from 13 residues. The V end was cut by 7 bases, the J end by 7 bases, with 14 bases between. Per the germline V gene, CDR1 is MDHEN and CDR2 is SYDVKM. Assay used: immunoSEQ multiplex PCR; TCRdb lists only in-frame clones, some missing. The sample lists some 280,000 clones, 90% to 95% seen once, with about 0.5% in the top ten. This sequence joins TRBV28 and TRBJ1-5; D possibly corresponds to TRBD1 (6 bases). The sample was peripheral blood, taken 28 days after the second AZD1222 dose. The receptor comes from an adult who received the AZD1222 COVID-19 vaccine. The CDR3 reads CASTIGGSQPQHF. CDR3 DNA sequence: TGTGCCAGCACTATCGGGGGCAGCCAGCCCCAGCATTTT. Complete variable domain (other parts from reference TRBV28 and TRBJ1-5): DVKVTQSSRYLVKRTGEKVFLECVQDMDHENMFWYRQDPGLGLRLIYFSYDVKMKEKGDIPEGYSVSREKKERFSLILESASTNQTSMYLCASTIGGSQPQHFGDGTRLSIL.